This paragraph covers one TCR beta chain sequence. No antigen is known for it. This CDR3 comprises 16 residues. Trimming cost V 0 bases and J 2 bases; bases outside gene matches: 1. CDR1 SGDLS and CDR2 YYNGEE come from the germline V gene. These data belong to a study of T cells in pancreatic ductal adenocarcinoma. Study findings and constraints: Blood had more productive templates and around 8.5-fold more unique clonotypes than tumor. Results skew toward the minority of patients with early-stage disease.

Selected pancreatic ductal adenocarcinoma patients had undergone surgery without neoadjuvant therapy. Data came from immunoSEQ multiplex PCR; TCRdb stores just in-frame clones and leaves some out. The data hold roughly 100,000 clones, with more than 90% observed a single time. This sequence joins TRBV9 and TRBJ2-5; 13 nucleotides match TRBD2. Sample: PBMCs. The clonotype comes from a human donor with pancreatic ductal adenocarcinoma. The CDR3 coding sequence is TGTGCCAGCAGCGTAGGGGGACTAGCGGGGCAAGAGACCCAGTACTTC. It specifies CASSVGGLAGQETQYF.